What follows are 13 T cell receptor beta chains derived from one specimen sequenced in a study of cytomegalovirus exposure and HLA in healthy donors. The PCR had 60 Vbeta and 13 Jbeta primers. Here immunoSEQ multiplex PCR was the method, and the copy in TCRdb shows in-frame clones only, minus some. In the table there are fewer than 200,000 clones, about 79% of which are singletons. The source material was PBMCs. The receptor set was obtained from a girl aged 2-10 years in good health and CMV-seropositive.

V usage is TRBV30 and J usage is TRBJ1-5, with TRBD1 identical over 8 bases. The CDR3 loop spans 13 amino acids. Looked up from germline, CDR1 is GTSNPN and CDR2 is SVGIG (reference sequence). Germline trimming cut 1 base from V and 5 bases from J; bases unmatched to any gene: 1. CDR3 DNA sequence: TGTGCCTGGAGTGAGGACAGGGATCAGCCCCAGCATTTT. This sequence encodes CAWSEDRDQPQHF.

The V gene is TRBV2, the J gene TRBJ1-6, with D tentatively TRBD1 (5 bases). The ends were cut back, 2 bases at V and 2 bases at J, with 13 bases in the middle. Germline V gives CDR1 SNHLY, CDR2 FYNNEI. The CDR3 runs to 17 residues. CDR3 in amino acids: CASSERAGRTYNSPLHF. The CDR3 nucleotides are TGTGCCAGCAGTGAACGAGCAGGGCGCACCTATAATTCACCCCTCCACTTT.

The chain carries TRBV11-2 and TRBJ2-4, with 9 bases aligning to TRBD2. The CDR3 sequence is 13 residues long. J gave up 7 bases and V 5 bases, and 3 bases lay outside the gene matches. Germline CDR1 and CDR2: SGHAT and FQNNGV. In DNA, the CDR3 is TGTGCCAGCAGCGCTGGACTAGCGAACATTCAGTACTTC. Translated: CASSAGLANIQYF. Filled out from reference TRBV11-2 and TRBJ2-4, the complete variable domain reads EAGVAQSPRYKIIEKRQSVAFWCNPISGHATLYWYQQILGQGPKLLIQFQNNGVVDDSQLPKDRFSAERLKGVDSTLKIQPAKLEDSAVYLCASSAGLANIQYFGAGTRLSVL.

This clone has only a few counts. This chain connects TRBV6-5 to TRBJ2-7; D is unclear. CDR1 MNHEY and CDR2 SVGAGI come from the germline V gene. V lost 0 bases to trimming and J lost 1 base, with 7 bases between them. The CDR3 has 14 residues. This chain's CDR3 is CASSYSAGSYEQYF. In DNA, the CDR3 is TGTGCCAGCAGTTACTCGGCAGGTTCCTACGAGCAGTACTTC.

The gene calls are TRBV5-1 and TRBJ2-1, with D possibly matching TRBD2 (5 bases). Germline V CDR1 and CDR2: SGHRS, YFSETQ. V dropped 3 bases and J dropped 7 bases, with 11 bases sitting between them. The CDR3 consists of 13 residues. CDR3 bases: TGCGCCAGCAGCTGGGCCGGGGAAAATGAGCAGTTCTTC. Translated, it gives CASSWAGENEQFF.

The CDR3 coding sequence is TGTGCCAGCAGTTTAGCTGGTCCTAGAGGTGAAGCTTTCTTT. Its translation: CASSLAGPRGEAFF. The rearrangement joins TRBV27 to TRBJ1-1; D uncertain. Germline V gene sequence: CDR1 MNHEY, CDR2 SMNVEV (reference sequence). Trimming cost V 2 bases and J 7 bases, with 14 bases left between them. There are 14 residues in the CDR3.

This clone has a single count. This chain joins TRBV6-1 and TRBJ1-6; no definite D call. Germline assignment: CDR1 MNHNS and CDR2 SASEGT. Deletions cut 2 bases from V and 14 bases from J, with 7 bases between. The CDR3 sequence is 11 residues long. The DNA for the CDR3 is TGTGCCAGCAGTGAATCCCTGTCCCTCCACTTT. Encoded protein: CASSESLSLHF.

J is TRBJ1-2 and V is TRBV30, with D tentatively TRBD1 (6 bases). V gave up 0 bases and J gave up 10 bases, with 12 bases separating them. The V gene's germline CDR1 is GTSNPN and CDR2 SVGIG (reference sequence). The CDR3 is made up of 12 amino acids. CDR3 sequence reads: CAWSVQQGPYTF. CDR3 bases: TGTGCCTGGAGTGTTCAACAGGGACCCTACACCTTC.

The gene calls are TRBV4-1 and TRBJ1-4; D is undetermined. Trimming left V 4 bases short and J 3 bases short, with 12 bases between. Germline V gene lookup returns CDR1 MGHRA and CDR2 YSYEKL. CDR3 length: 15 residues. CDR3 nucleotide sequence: TGCGCCAGCAGCCGAGACGGGAACTCTAATGAAAAACTGTTTTTT. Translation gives CASSRDGNSNEKLFF.

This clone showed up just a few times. CDR3 sequence reads: CASSYFVGQNTEAFF. DNA of the CDR3: TGTGCCAGCAGCTATTTCGTGGGGCAGAACACTGAAGCTTTCTTT. The chain uses TRBV5-5 and TRBJ1-1; tentatively, D is TRBD1 (5 bases). Germline V gives CDR1 SGHKS, CDR2 YYEKEE (reference sequence). V lost 3 bases, J lost 1 base, and 13 bases lay in between. This CDR3 is built from 15 residues.

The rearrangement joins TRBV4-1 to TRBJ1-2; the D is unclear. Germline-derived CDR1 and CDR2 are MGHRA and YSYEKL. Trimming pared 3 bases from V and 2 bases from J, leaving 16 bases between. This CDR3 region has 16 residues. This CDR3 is CASSQTGGLSNYGYTF. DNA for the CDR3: TGCGCCAGCAGCCAGACCGGAGGCCTTTCAAACTATGGCTACACCTTC.

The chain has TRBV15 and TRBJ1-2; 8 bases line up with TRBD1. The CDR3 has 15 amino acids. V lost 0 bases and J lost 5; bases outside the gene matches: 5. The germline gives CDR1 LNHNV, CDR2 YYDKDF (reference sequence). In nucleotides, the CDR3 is TGTGCCACCAGCAGAGATCGACGGACAGGGTATGGCTACACCTTC. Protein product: CATSRDRRTGYGYTF.

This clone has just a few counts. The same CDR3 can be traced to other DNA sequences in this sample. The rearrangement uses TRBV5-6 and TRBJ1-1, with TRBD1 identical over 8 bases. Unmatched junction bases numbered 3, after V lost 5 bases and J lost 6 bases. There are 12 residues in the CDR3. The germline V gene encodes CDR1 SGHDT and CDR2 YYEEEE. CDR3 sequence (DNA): TGTGCCAGCAGTTTACAGGGGGCTGAAGCTTTCTTT. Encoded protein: CASSLQGAEAFF.